This TCR beta chain was identified in a study of T-cell memory formation after mild COVID-19. This clonotype was observed a handful of times. The target antigen is unknown. TCRdb itself ran the 5' RACE reads through MiXCR, one entry per CDR3 protein. The sample carries about 200,000 distinct CDR3 sequences, around 9.5% recorded once. General study findings and limits: Memory from before infection featured some responding clones, which suggests cross-reactive memory joined. Clones contracting across day 15 to 85 had a balanced CD4/CD8 profile; later expanding clones leaned CD4+. Chiefly within CM and EM were the contracting CD4+ clones; CD8+ ones were within EMRA.

This CDR3 contains 14 residues. In germline, CDR1 is SGHTA, CDR2 FQGNSA. With 5 bases clipped from V and 4 bases from J, the junction kept 7 bases outside the gene matches. This receptor was obtained from a man in his late teens or twenties who had mild COVID-19 (a few samples of this study predate the infection). Cell type and time point are not known. The V and J genes are TRBV7-2 and TRBJ2-7; 8 nucleotides agree with TRBD2. The sequenced material came from PBMCs or a T cell subset sorted from them (not recorded which). DNA for the CDR3: TGTGCCAGCAGCCCAGCACGCGGGGGGTACGAGCAGTACTTC. Translating it yields CASSPARGGYEQYF.